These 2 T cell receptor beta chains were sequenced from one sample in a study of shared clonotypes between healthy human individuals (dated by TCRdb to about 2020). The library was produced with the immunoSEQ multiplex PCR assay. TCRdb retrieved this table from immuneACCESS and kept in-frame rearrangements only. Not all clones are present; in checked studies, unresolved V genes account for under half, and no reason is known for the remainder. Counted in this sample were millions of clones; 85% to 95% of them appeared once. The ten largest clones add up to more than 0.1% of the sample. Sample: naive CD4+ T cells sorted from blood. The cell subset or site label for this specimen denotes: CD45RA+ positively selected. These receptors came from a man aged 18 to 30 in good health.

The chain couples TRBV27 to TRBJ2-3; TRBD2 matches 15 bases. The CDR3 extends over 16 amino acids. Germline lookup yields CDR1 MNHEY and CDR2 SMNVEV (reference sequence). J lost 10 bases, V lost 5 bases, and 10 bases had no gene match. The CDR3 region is CASSLRTSGGAGPQYF. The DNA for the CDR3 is TGTGCCAGCAGTCTAAGGACTAGCGGGGGGGCGGGGCCGCAGTATTTT.

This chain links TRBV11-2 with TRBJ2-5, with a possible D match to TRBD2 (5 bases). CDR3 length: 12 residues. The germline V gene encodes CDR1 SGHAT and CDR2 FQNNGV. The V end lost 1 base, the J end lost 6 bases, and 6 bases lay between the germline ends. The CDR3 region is CASSLASQTQYF. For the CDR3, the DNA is TGTGCCAGCAGCTTAGCTAGCCAGACCCAGTACTTC.